This T cell receptor beta chain was documented in a study of neurological immune-mediated disorders. The ends were cut back, 0 bases at V and 1 base at J, with 15 bases in the middle. There are 16 residues in the CDR3. The germline V gene has CDR1 SQVTM and CDR2 ANQGSEA. The study, taken as a whole, reports: Levels of TCR clonal expansion peaked in HTLV-1-associated myelopathy and reached their lowest in multiple sclerosis, under those of healthy controls.

This clonotype was picked up many times. Antigen: not known. Unsorted libraries were generated from 2 million PBMCs held at -80 degrees C. 5'RACE with 10-nucleotide random UMIs produced the cDNA. TCRdb recomputed calls from the 5' RACE reads with MiXCR, one row per CDR3 protein. The sample lists approximately 74,000 distinct CDR3 sequences; about 9.7% were seen once. The receptor's source is a man aged 50 or older in good health. J is TRBJ2-5 and V is TRBV29-1; possible D gene TRBD1, 5 bases. The material sequenced was PBMCs. The CDR3 bases are TGCAGCGTTGAAGATCCCGCGACAGTATTCCAAGAGACCCAGTACTTC. This translates into CSVEDPATVFQETQYF.